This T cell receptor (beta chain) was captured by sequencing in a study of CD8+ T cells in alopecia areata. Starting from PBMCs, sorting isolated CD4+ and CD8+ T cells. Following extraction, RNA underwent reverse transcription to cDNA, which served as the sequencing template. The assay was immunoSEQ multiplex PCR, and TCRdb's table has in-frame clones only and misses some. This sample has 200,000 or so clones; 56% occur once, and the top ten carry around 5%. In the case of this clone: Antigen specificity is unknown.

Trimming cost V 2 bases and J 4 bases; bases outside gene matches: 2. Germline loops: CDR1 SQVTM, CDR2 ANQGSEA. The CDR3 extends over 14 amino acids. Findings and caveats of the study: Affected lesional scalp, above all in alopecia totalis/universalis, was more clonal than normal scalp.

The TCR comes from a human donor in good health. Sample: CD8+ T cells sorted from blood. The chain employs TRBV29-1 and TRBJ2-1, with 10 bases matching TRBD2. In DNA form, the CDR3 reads TGCAGCGTTGAACCAGCGGGGGGGTACAATGAGCAGTTCTTC. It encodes CSVEPAGGYNEQFF.